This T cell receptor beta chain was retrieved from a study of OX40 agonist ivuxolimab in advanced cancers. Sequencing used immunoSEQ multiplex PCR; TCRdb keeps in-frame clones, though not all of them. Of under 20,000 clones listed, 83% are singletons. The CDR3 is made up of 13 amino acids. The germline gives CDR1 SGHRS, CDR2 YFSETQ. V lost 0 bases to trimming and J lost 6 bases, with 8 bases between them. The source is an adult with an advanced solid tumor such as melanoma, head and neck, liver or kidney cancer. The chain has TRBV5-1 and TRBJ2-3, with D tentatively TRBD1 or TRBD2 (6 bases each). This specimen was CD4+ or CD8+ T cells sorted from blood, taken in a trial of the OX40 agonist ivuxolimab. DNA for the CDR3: TGCGCCAGCAGCTTGGAAGGGGGGGATACGCAGTATTTT. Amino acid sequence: CASSLEGGDTQYF.